This T cell receptor (beta chain) comes out of a study of vaccination effects on CD4 cells after COVID-19. Overall study context: Two doses of BNT162b2 or mRNA-1273 vaccine were administered to participants. Convalescent patient samples, from a couple of individuals, date to 16 days and one week before vaccination. Study-wide findings and caveats: Clones induced by infection and by vaccine showed marked clonal contraction late after vaccination.

Method: immunoSEQ multiplex PCR; TCRdb's copy keeps in-frame clones and lacks some. There are about 46,000 clones in the sample; 60% to 80% occur only once, and roughly 8.8% lies in the top ten. Concerning this clone itself: Its antigen remains unknown.

It was after approximately 11 days of culture that CD4+ T cells were isolated. Germline CDR1 and CDR2: WSHSY and SAAADI. This CDR3 contains 14 residues. Trimming removed 6 bases at V and 2 bases at J, with 10 bases between. The material was CD4+ T cells from PBMCs cultured without peptide, obtained before COVID-19 vaccination. The rearrangement joins TRBV10-2 to TRBJ1-4; D may be TRBD1 (5 bases). This receptor was obtained from a human donor who had a prior SARS-CoV-2 infection. The CDR3: CASRRGGTNEKLFF. DNA for the CDR3: TGCGCCAGCAGAAGGGGAGGGACTAATGAAAAACTGTTTTTT.